This is a list of T cell receptor beta chains from one sample in a study of blood T cell repertoires in COVID-19. Produced via immunoSEQ multiplex PCR; TCRdb's table is partial and in-frame only. Altogether about 200,000 clones are present, 70% to 90% being singletons, with the ten largest covering 3%. The material sequenced was peripheral blood. The receptors were gathered from a man aged 60 to 75 with acute or convalescent COVID-19. CDR3s include the opening cysteine and the closing phenylalanine or tryptophan. The order of the fields is J gene, V gene, CDR3 protein.

>TRBJ2-3|TRBV7-8
CASSLVPVRKGTDTQYF
>TRBJ2-1|TRBV24-1
CATSDPKISYNEQFF
>TRBJ2-5|TRBV2
CASSDPTETQYF
>TRBJ2-1|TRBV6-5
CASTIGTANNEQFF
>TRBJ2-5|TRBV6-5
CASKAGGPQETQYF
>TRBJ2-3|TRBV5-4
CASSSKGVPSTDTQYF
>TRBJ2-2|TRBV10-3
CAISKDSTGELFF
>TRBJ1-2|TRBV6-5
CASSSPGAGGGYTF
>TRBJ1-2|TRBV4-1
CASRGTGNYGYTF
>TRBJ1-1|TRBV27
CASRKGQGIWGNTEAFF
>TRBJ2-3|TRBV9
CASTRTGTTDTQYF
>TRBJ1-2|TRBV28
CASSSRDRGTYGYTF
>TRBJ1-2|TRBV27
CASSLGQGRYGYTF
>TRBJ2-5|TRBV30
CAWSVFGTGKETQYF
>TRBJ1-1|TRBV6-2/TRBV6-3
CASSYSTSATGEGGTEAFF
>TRBJ2-1|TRBV6-5
CASSYAGGRNEQFF
>TRBJ2-3|TRBV5-1
CASSFVAGGTDTQYF
>TRBJ1-4|TRBV5-1
CASSLERQGSEKLFF
>TRBJ2-3|TRBV19
CASSPLWDSTTQYF
>TRBJ2-2|TRBV7-3
CASTPGGGGTGELFF
>TRBJ2-5|TRBV5-5
CASIRGANQETQYF
>TRBJ1-4|TRBV10-2
CASGEANEKLFF